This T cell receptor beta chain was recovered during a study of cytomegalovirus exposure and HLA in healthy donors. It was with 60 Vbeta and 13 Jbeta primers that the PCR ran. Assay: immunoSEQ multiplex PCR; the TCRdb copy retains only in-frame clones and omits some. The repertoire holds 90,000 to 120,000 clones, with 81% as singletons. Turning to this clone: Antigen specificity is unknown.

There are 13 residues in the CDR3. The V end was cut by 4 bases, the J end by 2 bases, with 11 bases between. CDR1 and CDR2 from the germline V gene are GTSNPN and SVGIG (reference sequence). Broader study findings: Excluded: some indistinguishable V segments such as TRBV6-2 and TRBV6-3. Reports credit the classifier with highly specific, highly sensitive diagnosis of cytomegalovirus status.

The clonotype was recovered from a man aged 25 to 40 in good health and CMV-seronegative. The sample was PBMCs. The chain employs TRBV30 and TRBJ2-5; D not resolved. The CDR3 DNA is TGTGCCTGGATACCTAGGCAGCAAGAGACCCAGTACTTC. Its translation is CAWIPRQQETQYF.